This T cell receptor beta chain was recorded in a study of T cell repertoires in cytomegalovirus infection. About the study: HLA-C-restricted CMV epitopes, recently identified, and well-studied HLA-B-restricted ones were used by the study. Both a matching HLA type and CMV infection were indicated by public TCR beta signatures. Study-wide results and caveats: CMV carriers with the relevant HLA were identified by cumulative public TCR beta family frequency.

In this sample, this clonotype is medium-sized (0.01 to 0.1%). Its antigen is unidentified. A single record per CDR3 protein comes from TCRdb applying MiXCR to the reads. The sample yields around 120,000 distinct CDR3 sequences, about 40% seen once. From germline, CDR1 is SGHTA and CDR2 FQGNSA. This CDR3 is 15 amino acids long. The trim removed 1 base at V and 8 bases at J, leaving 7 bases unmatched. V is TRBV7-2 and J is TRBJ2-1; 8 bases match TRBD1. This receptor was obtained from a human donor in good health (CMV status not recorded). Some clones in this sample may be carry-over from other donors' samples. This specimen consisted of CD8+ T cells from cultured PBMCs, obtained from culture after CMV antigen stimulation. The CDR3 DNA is TGTGCCAGCAGCTTAGGGACAGGGTTTAGCGATGAGCAGTTCTTC. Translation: CASSLGTGFSDEQFF.